A single T cell receptor beta chain is shown here with its context. Germline V gene data show CDR1 as MNHEY and CDR2 as SMNVEV (reference sequence). Unmatched junction bases numbered 14, after V lost 5 bases and J lost 6 bases. The CDR3 is made up of 16 amino acids. The entry originates in a study of blood T cell repertoires in COVID-19. Study-level background: T cells, B-cell-depleted T cells, or PBMCs provided the cDNA or gDNA that served as material.

Study processing details: Using reference gene primer amplification, nucleated cell counts were estimated. Clones were sequenced by immunoSEQ multiplex PCR, and TCRdb holds only the in-frame ones, with some missing. V, J and clone size are those of that table, while D and trimming were read from the DNA. The sample includes over 100,000 clones, approximately 90% seen only once; the top ten take around 1.1%. This chain connects TRBV27 to TRBJ2-7; 9 nucleotides align to TRBD1. The clonotype was recovered from a human donor in a cohort sampled during active COVID-19. The sequenced material came from peripheral blood. The CDR3 loop is CASSPLTGGVKFEQYF. CDR3 DNA: TGTGCCAGCAGTCCCCTAACAGGGGGCGTTAAGTTCGAGCAGTACTTC.